These T cell receptor beta chains were read from a single sample in a study of blood T cell repertoires in COVID-19. The data were produced by immunoSEQ multiplex PCR, yet TCRdb's version contains in-frame clones alone and is incomplete. The profile shows 100,000 to 150,000 clones, over 75% of them singletons. Sequencing used peripheral blood. The receptors come from a man aged 25 to 40 with COVID-19, enrolled during active disease. Each CDR3 is given with its conserved first and last residue. D genes are given only for firm matches. Clone sizes are given selectively: once, few, many, or a class where the clone is expanded.

V	D	size	J	DNA	CDR3
TRBV19	TRBD1	once	TRBJ1-4	TGTGCCAGTAGTAGCCTCCGGACAGGGAATAATGAAAAACTGTTTTTT	CASSSLRTGNNEKLFF
TRBV27	.	.	TRBJ2-6	TGTGCCAGCACACTTGGCCCAGGGCCAGATGGGGCCAACGTCCTGACTTTC	CASTLGPGPDGANVLTF
TRBV25-1	.	.	TRBJ2-5	TGTGCCAGCAGTGAATCGGGCGGGGGCGCGGAGACCCAGTACTTC	CASSESGGGAETQYF
TRBV19	TRBD1	once	TRBJ2-1	TGTGCCAGTACCCCGGACAGGGCCTACAATGAGCAGTTCTTC	CASTPDRAYNEQFF
TRBV15	TRBD2	.	TRBJ2-3	TGTGCCACCAGCAGAGATGGGGAGTCGGGGGGAGGAGGCACAGATACGCAGTATTTT	CATSRDGESGGGGTDTQYF
TRBV2	.	once	TRBJ1-5	TGTGCCAGCAGGATAAATACAGGTAGCAATCAGCCCCAGCATTTT	CASRINTGSNQPQHF
TRBV19	.	.	TRBJ1-5	TGTGCCAGTAGTCTCCAGGGGCCGGCTAAACCCCAGCATTTT	CASSLQGPAKPQHF
TRBV5-1	TRBD2	.	TRBJ2-3	TGCGCCAGCAGCTCTAGCGGGATTGGAAATACGCAGTATTTT	CASSSSGIGNTQYF
TRBV27	.	.	TRBJ2-7	TGTGCCAGCAGCCCCGAACTACCTATGGTAGGGGGAGCGTACGAGCAGTACTTC	CASSPELPMVGGAYEQYF
TRBV7-3	.	.	TRBJ2-2	TGTGCCAGCAGCCCAGTCGGGTCCGGGGAGCTGTTTTTT	CASSPVGSGELFF
TRBV28	TRBD1	.	TRBJ1-4	TGTGCCACCATGCAGGGGGTTGAGGAAAAACTGTTTTTT	CATMQGVEEKLFF
TRBV11-3	TRBD2	.	TRBJ2-1	TGTGCCAGCAGCTTCTCCGGGACTAGAGGCAATGAGCAGTTCTTC	CASSFSGTRGNEQFF
TRBV18	TRBD2	.	TRBJ2-3	TGTGCCAGCTCACCACTGCCTAGCGGGGGTAAAACCAATACGCAGTATTTT	CASSPLPSGGKTNTQYF
TRBV6-5	TRBD1	.	TRBJ2-3	TGTGCCAGCCCGACACAGGGGAGCACAGATACGCAGTATTTT	CASPTQGSTDTQYF
TRBV7-3	TRBD2	.	TRBJ2-1	TGTGCCAGCAGCTTAGCGGATCTAAGGGGAAGCGGGAGGGCCAAAAATGAGCAGTTCTTC	CASSLADLRGSGRAKNEQFF
TRBV29-1	.	few	TRBJ2-5	TGCAGCGTTGAGCTAGCGTTCGAGACCCAGTACTTC	CSVELAFETQYF
TRBV20-1	TRBD2	.	TRBJ2-3	TGCAGTGCTAGTTCTAGCGGGAGTTTATTGAGGGCAGATACGCAGTATTTT	CSASSSGSLLRADTQYF